One sample yielded the 7 T cell receptor beta chains listed below, sequenced in a study of CD8 T cells in ankylosing spondylitis. TCRdb ran MiXCR on the 5' RACE reads and lists one entry per CDR3 protein. Of 350,000 to 450,000 distinct CDR3 sequences in the sample, roughly 20% are singletons; the top ten hold around 13%. The sequencing sample was made of blood, either unsorted or a sorted T cell fraction (not recorded which). The origin of the receptors is a male donor with ankylosing spondylitis or in good health (not recorded which).

The chain is built from TRBV12-3 or TRBV12-4 and TRBJ2-3, with D unclear. The CDR3 spans 14 residues. Trimming left V 4 bases short and J 6 bases short, with 14 bases between. CDR3 amino acids: CASSSILRSDTQYF. The CDR3 DNA is TGTGCCAGCAGTTCGATTCTTAGGAGCGATACGCAGTATTTT.

The chain uses TRBV4-2 and TRBJ2-4, with no clear D. CDR1 and CDR2 (germline): LGHNA, YNFKEQ. There are 16 residues in the CDR3. The V and J ends lost 0 bases and 0 bases respectively, with 9 bases between them. The CDR3 DNA sequence: TGTGCCAGCAGCCAAGAGGATGGGCTAGCCAAAAACATTCAGTACTTC. Protein product: CASSQEDGLAKNIQYF.

This clonotype was counted between two and nine times. The chain has TRBV30 and TRBJ1-2, with D maybe TRBD1 (5 bases). The CDR3 is made up of 13 amino acids. Trimming removed 8 bases at V and 2 bases at J, with 15 bases between. Germline assignment: CDR1 GTSNPN and CDR2 SVGIG (reference sequence). The CDR3 DNA follows: TGTGCCGAGGGGCCCCGGATGAACTATGGCTACACCTTC. Its protein product is CAEGPRMNYGYTF.

In DNA form, the CDR3 reads TGCGCCAGCAGCTGGGGCCCTAGCGGGGCGAACAATGAGCAGTTCTTC. Protein: CASSWGPSGANNEQFF. The V and J genes are TRBV5-1 and TRBJ2-1, with TRBD2 matching over 9 bases. Germline lookup yields CDR1 SGHRS and CDR2 YFSETQ. J gave up 5 bases and V 3 bases, and 9 bases lay outside the gene matches. The CDR3 runs 16 residues.

The chain joins TRBV11-2 to TRBJ2-1, with 12 bases lining up with TRBD1. V lost 5 bases and J lost 7; bases outside the gene matches: 6. Germline V gene sequence: CDR1 SGHAT, CDR2 FQNNGV. This CDR3 is 15 amino acids long. The CDR3 DNA reads TGTGCCAGCAGCCTAGGGACAGGGGGCTGGAATGAGCAGTTCTTC. Translated, it gives CASSLGTGGWNEQFF. Supplemented by reference TRBV11-2 and TRBJ2-1, the full variable domain reads EAGVAQSPRYKIIEKRQSVAFWCNPISGHATLYWYQQILGQGPKLLIQFQNNGVVDDSQLPKDRFSAERLKGVDSTLKIQPAKLEDSAVYLCASSLGTGGWNEQFFGPGTRLTVL.

J is TRBJ2-2 and V is TRBV12-3 or TRBV12-4; D gene ambiguous. The CDR3 extends over 11 amino acids. The V end was cut by 10 bases, the J end by 6 bases, with 9 bases between. The CDR3 spells CATVGAGELFF. The CDR3 region has the DNA TGTGCCACGGTTGGGGCCGGGGAGCTGTTTTTT.

In this sample, this clonotype turned up a few times. The chain couples TRBV6-6 to TRBJ1-4, with 8 bases that match TRBD1. After removal of 7 bases from V and 7 bases from J, the junction contained 5 bases not matched to a gene. The CDR3 is 13 amino acids. Germline V gene data show CDR1 as MNHNY and CDR2 as SVGAGI (reference sequence). CDR3 region: CASMGQEGEKLFF. The DNA of the CDR3 is TGTGCCAGCATGGGACAGGAGGGTGAAAAACTGTTTTTT.